Listed below are T cell receptor beta chains from one sample, sequenced in a study of blood T cell repertoires in COVID-19. Sequencing used immunoSEQ multiplex PCR; TCRdb keeps in-frame clones, though not all of them. The data show fewer than 250,000 clones, approximately 86% seen once. Sequencing was carried out using peripheral blood. These receptors originate from a man aged 55 to 70 with acute or convalescent COVID-19. Both conserved end residues are trimmed from each CDR3. The order of the fields is D gene, V gene, CDR3 protein. The D gene is left open where the match is weak.

>TRBD2|TRBV9
ASSVGLAGVYEQY
>TRBD1|TRBV4-2
ASSQEGQGSPYYGYT
>NA|TRBV13
ASSSNTGELF
>NA|TRBV5-4
ASSLALETQY
>TRBD1|TRBV25-1
ASRGDRSSTDTQY
>TRBD1|TRBV6-4
ASSDSEVGQGRGGYT
>NA|TRBV10-3
AISESRESLH
>NA|TRBV28
ASGDRKGLNTEAF
>TRBD2|TRBV4-2
ASSQAGTRGEQF
>NA|TRBV6-5
ASSPTRGSYEQY
>NA|TRBV18
ASSPPQGGSQETQY
>NA|TRBV28
ASSDRTSPLH
>NA|TRBV2
ASNPLVGTDTQY
>TRBD1|TRBV5-1
ASSLGDRPYEQY
>NA|TRBV19
ASTTTGWNTEAF
>TRBD1|TRBV27
ASSYLTGRTNYGYT
>TRBD2|TRBV9
ASSGGLGEGQETQY
>TRBD1|TRBV18
ASSRGQVNYGYT
>NA|TRBV9
ASSTHGAYRDSGNTIY
>NA|TRBV10-3
AISPLGSGSGNTIY
>NA|TRBV21-1
ASSTFEGGNSYNSPLH
>NA|TRBV10-2
ATSRASQNQETQY
>NA|TRBV27
ASSQTYEQY
>TRBD1|TRBV2
ASSRSETGPYEQY
>NA|TRBV9
ASSTRPGTFSNTEAF
>TRBD1|TRBV27
ASSFPGQGVTEAF
>NA|TRBV7-2
ASSLIGGKPQH
>NA|TRBV25-1
ASSERLGPQETQY
>TRBD1|TRBV5-5
ASSPGQGEGNTEAF
>NA|TRBV3-1/TRBV3-2
ASSQQGPYGYT
>TRBD1|TRBV7-2
ASSWGTGRWNEQF
>TRBD1|TRBV27
ATRQGIGNSPLH
>NA|TRBV3-1/TRBV3-2
ASSPRGAPPLH
>NA|TRBV5-1
ASSLVPTSSYEQY
>NA|TRBV7-3
ASSPTPTATTTYEQY
>NA|TRBV6-2/TRBV6-3
ASSYLNTPVSHLNQPQH
>NA|TRBV7-2
ASSLARQQGSYEQY
>NA|TRBV3-1/TRBV3-2
ASSQDSAFNTIY
>NA|TRBV27
ASSWNAANTQY
>NA|TRBV18
ASSPPGEVGGYT
>TRBD1|TRBV6-2/TRBV6-3
ASSYGTGGNQPQH
>TRBD1|TRBV19
ASSSGGGGGSNQPQH
>NA|TRBV19
ASIVGGRGNTIY
>TRBD1|TRBV30
AWTRQGINHGYT